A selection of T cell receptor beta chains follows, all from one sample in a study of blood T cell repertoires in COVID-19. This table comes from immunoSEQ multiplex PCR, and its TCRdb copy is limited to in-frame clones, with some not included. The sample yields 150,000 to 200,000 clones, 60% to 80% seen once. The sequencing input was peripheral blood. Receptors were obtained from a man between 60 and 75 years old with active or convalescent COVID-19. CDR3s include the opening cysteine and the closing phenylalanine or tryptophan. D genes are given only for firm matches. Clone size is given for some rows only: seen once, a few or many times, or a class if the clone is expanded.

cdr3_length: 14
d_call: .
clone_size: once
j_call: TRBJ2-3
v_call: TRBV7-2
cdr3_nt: TGTGCCAGCAGCCCCCGAGGCAGGGGCGATACGCAGTATTTT
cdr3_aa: CASSPRGRGDTQYF

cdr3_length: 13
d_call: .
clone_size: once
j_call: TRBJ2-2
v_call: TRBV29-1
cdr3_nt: TGCAGCGTTTCCGAAACGCGCACCGGGGAGCTGTTTTTT
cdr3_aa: CSVSETRTGELFF

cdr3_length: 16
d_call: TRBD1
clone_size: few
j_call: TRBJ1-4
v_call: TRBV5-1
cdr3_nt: TGCGCCAGCAGCTTGGCCCTCGGGACAGGGGATGAAAAACTGTTTTTT
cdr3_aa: CASSLALGTGDEKLFF

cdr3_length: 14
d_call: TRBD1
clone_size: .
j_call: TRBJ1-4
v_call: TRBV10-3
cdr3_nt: TGTGCCATCAGTCCTGACAGGGGAGGGGAAAAACTGTTTTTT
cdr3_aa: CAISPDRGGEKLFF

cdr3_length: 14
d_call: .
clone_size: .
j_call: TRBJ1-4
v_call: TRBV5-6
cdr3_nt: TGTGCCAGCAGCTCGACAGGAGAAGGTGAAAAACTGTTTTTT
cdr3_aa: CASSSTGEGEKLFF

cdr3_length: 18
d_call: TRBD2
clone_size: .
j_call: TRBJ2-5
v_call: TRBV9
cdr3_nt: TGTGCCAGCTCCCTTTCGGGACTAGCGGGAGGGGGAGCAGAGACCCAGTACTTC
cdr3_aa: CASSLSGLAGGGAETQYF

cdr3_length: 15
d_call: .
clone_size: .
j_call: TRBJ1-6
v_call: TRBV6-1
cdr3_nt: TGTGCCAGCAGGCCAACAGGGCCGCAATATTCACCCCTCCACTTT
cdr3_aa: CASRPTGPQYSPLHF

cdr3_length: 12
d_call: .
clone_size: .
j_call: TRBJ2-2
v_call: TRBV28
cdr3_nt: TGTGCCAGCAGCCTTAACACCGGGGAGCTGTTTTTT
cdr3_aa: CASSLNTGELFF

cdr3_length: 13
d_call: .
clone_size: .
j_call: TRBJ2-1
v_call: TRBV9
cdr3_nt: TGTGCCAGCAGCGTAGTGTCATACAATGAGCAGTTCTTC
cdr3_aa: CASSVVSYNEQFF

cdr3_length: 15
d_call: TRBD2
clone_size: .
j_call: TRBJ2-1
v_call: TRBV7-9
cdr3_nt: TGTGCCAGCAGCTTAAGTCTAGCGGTCTACAATGAGCAGTTCTTC
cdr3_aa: CASSLSLAVYNEQFF

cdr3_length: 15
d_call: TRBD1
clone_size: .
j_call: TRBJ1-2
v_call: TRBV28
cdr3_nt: TGTGCCAGCAGTTTTCCGGGACAGTACTCCTATGGCTACACCTTC
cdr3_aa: CASSFPGQYSYGYTF

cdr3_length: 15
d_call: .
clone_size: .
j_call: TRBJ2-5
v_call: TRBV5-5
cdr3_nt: TGTGCCAGCAGCTCCCTGACAGAGTACCAAGAGACCCAGTACTTC
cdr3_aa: CASSSLTEYQETQYF

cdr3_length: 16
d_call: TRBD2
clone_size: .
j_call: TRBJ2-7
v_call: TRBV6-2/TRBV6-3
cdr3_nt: TGTGCCAGCAGTTATGCGCTAGCGGGAGGGTCCTACGAGCAGTACTTC
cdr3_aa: CASSYALAGGSYEQYF

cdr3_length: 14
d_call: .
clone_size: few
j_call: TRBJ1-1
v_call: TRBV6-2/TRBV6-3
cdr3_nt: TGTGCCAGCAGTTCCCGTGTTATGAACACTGAAGCTTTCTTT
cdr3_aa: CASSSRVMNTEAFF

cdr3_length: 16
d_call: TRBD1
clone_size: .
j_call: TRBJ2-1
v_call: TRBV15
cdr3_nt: TGTGCCACCAGCAGAGATAGAACAGGGGGCTACAATGAGCAGTTCTTC
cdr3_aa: CATSRDRTGGYNEQFF

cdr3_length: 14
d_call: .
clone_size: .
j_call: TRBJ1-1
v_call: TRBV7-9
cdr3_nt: TGTGCCAGCAGCTCAGTGCTGGCGAACACTGAAGCTTTCTTT
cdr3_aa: CASSSVLANTEAFF

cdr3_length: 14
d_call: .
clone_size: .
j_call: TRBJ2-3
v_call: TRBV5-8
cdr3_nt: TGTGCCAGCAGCTTGGGCACTATCACAGATACGCAGTATTTT
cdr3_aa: CASSLGTITDTQYF

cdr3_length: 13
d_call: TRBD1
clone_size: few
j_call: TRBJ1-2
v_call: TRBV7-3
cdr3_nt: TGTGCCAGCAGCAGCCAGGGGACAGGGGCCTTTACCTTC
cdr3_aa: CASSSQGTGAFTF

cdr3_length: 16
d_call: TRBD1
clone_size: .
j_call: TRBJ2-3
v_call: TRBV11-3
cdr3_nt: TGTGCCAGCAGCTTAGTTAAAACAGGGGGCACAGATACGCAGTATTTT
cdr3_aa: CASSLVKTGGTDTQYF

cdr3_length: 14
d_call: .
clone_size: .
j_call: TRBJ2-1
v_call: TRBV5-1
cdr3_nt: TGCGCCAGCAGCTTGGACAGGGCGCTCAATGAGCAGTTCTTC
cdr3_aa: CASSLDRALNEQFF

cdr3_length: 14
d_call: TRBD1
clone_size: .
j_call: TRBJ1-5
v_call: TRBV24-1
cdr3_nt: TGTGCCACCAGTGCTTCGACAGGGGTCCGGCCCCAGCATTTT
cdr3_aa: CATSASTGVRPQHF

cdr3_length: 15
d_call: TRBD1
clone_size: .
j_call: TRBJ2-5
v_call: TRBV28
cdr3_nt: TGTGCCAGCAGTACGCGACAGGGGGCGGGGGAGACCCAGTACTTC
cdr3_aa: CASSTRQGAGETQYF

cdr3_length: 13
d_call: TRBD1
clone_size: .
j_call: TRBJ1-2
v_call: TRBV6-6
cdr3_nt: TGTGCCAGCAGCGTAACAGGGGAATATGGCTACACCTTC
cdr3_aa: CASSVTGEYGYTF

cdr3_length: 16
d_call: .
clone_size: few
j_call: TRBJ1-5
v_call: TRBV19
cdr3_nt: TGTGCCAGTAGTCGACAGGTTCCGACTTTTAATCAGCCCCAGCATTTT
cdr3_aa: CASSRQVPTFNQPQHF

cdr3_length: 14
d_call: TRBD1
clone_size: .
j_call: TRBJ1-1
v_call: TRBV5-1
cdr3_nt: TGCGCCAGTCTAAGGACAGGGGGGGACACTGAAGCTTTCTTT
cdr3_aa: CASLRTGGDTEAFF

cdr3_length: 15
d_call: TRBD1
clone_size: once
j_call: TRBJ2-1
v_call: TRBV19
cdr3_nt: TGTGCCAGTAGTATAAGGGAGACAGGGGGCGATGAGCAGTTCTTC
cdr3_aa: CASSIRETGGDEQFF

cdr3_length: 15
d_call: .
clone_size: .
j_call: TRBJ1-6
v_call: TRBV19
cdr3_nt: TGTGCCAGTAGTGGACAGCGAAGGGGAAATTCACCCCTCCACTTT
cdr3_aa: CASSGQRRGNSPLHF

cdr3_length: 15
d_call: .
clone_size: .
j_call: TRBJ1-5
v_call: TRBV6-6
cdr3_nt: TGTGCCAGCAGTTACGGGCAGATGGGCAATCAGCCCCAGCATTTT
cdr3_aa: CASSYGQMGNQPQHF

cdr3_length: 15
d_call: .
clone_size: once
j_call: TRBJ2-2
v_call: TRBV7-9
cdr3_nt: TGTGCCAGCAGCGAGGCGGGTACCAACACCGGGGAGCTGTTTTTT
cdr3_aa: CASSEAGTNTGELFF

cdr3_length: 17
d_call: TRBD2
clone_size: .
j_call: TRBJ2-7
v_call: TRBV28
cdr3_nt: TGTGCCAGCAGTCTGTATTTAGCGGGAGGGGAACTAAGTGAGCAGTACTTC
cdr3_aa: CASSLYLAGGELSEQYF

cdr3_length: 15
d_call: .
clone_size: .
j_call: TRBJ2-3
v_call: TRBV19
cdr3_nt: TGTGCCAGTAGTATAGCGGCGGGTCCCACAGATACGCAGTATTTT
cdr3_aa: CASSIAAGPTDTQYF

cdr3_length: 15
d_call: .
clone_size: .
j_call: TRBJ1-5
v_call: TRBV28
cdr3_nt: TGTGCCAGCAGCACCATCGGGTGGGGGCTTCAGCCCCAGCATTTT
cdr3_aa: CASSTIGWGLQPQHF

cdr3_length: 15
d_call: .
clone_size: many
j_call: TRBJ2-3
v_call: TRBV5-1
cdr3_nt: TGCGCCAGCAGCTTATTAGGACAGCAAACAGATACGCAGTATTTT
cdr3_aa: CASSLLGQQTDTQYF

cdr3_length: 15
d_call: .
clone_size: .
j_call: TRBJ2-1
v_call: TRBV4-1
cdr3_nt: TGCGCCAGCAGCCAAGGACAGATCTCCTACAATGAGCAGTTCTTC
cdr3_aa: CASSQGQISYNEQFF

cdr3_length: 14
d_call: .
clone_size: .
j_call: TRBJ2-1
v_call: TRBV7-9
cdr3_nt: TGTGCCAGCAGCTTAGGTCAGGCCTACGATGAGCAGTTCTTC
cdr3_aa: CASSLGQAYDEQFF

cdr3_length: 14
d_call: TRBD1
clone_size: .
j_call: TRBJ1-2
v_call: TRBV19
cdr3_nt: TGTGCCAGTAGTCGGGACAGGGGGATAAATGGCTACACCTTC
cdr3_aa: CASSRDRGINGYTF

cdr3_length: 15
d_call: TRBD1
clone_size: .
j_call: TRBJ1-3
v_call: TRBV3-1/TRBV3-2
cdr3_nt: TGTGCCAGCAGCCCCCTGACAGGGATCGGAAACACCATATATTTT
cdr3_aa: CASSPLTGIGNTIYF

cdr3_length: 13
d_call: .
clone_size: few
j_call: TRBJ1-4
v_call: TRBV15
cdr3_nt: TGTGCCACCAGCCGCGGCCTCCATGAAAAACTGTTTTTT
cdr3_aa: CATSRGLHEKLFF

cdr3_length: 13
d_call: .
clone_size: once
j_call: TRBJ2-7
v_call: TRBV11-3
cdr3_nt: TGTGCCAGCAGCTTAGACAGGGAATACGAGCAGTACTTC
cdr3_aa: CASSLDREYEQYF

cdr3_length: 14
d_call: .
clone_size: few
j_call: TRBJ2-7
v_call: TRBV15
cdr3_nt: TGTGCCACCAGCAGAGTGGCAGGCTACTACGAGCAGTACTTC
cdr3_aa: CATSRVAGYYEQYF

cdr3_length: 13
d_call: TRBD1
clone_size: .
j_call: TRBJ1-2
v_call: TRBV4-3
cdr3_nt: TGCGCCAGCAGCCGGGGACAGGGACATGGCTACACCTTC
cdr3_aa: CASSRGQGHGYTF

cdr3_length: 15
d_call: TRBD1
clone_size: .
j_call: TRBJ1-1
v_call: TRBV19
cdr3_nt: TGTGCCAGTAGAACGGACAGGGTGGTCGACACTGAAGCTTTCTTT
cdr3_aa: CASRTDRVVDTEAFF

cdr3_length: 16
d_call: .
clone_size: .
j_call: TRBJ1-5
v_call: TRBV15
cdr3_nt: TGTGCCACCAGCAGAGTACTAAGGACAGATTTACAGCCCCAGCATTTT
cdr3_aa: CATSRVLRTDLQPQHF

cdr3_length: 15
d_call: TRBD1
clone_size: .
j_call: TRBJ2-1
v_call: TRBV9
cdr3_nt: TGTGCCAGCAGCGGACCGGGACAGGGGGTGAATGAGCAGTTCTTC
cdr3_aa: CASSGPGQGVNEQFF

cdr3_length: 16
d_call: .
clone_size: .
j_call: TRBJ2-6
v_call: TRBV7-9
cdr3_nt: TGTGCCAGCAGCCCCCCCCGGGTTGGTGGGGCCAACGTCCTGACTTTC
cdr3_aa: CASSPPRVGGANVLTF

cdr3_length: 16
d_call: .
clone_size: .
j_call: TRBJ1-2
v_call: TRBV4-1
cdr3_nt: TGCGCCAGCAGCCAAGATTGGGGCCTCGTCGGCTATGGCTACACCTTC
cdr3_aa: CASSQDWGLVGYGYTF

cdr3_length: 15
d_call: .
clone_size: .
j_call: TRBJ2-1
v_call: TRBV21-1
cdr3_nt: TGTGCCAGCAGGGGAGGGGGACTAGCGGGTGTGGAGCAGTTCTTC
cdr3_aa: CASRGGGLAGVEQFF

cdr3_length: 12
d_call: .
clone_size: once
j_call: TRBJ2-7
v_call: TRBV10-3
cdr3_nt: TGTGCCATCAGTGTAGCCGGGGACGAGCAGTACTTC
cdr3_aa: CAISVAGDEQYF

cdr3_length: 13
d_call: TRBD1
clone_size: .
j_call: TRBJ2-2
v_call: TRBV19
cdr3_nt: TGTGCCAGTAGTACCAGGGGGACCGGGGAGCTGTTTTTT
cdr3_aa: CASSTRGTGELFF

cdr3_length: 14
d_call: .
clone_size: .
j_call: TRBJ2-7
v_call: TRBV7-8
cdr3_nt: TGTGCCAGCAGCTTCCGGGGGACAGTTTACGAGCAGTACTTC
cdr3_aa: CASSFRGTVYEQYF

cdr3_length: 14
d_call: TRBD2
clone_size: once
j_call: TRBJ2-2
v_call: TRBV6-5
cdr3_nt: TGTGCCAGCAGTTCTAGCGGATACACCGGGGAGCTGTTTTTT
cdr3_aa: CASSSSGYTGELFF

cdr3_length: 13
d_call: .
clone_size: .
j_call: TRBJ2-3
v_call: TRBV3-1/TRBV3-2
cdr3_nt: TGTGCCAGCAGCCAAGAGGAGGGAGATACGCAGTATTTT
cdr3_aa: CASSQEEGDTQYF

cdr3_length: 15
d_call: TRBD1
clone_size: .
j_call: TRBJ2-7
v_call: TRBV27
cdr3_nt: TGTGCCAGCAGTGCGCCTGCAGGGGGCACGGTCGAGCAGTACTTC
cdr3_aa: CASSAPAGGTVEQYF

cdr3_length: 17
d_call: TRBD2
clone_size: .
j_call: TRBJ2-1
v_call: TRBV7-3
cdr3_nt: TGTGCCAGCAGCTTAATTGGGACTAGCGGGAGCCGCAATGAGCAGTTCTTC
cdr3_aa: CASSLIGTSGSRNEQFF

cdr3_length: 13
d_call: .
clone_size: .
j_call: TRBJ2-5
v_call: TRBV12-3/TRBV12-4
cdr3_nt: TGTGCCAGCAGCATACAGGGACAAGAGACCCAGTACTTC
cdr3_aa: CASSIQGQETQYF

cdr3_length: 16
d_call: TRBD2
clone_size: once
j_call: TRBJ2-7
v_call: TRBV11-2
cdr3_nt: TGTGCCAGCAGCTTAGATGGGGGACTAGCGGGAAACGAGCAGTACTTC
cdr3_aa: CASSLDGGLAGNEQYF

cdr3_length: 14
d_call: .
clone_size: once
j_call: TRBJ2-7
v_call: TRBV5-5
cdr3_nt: TGTGCCAGCAGTCCCTCGGGTCCCGTCTACGAGCAGTACTTC
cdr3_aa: CASSPSGPVYEQYF

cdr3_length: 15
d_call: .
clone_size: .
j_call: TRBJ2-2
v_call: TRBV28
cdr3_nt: TGTGCCAGCCGGCCCCCCACAGGGAACACCGGGGAGCTGTTTTTT
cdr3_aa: CASRPPTGNTGELFF

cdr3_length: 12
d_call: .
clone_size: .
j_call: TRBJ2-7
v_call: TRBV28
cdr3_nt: TGTGCCAGCAGGCTAGGGGCCTACGAGCAGTACTTC
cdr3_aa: CASRLGAYEQYF